What follows describes a single T cell receptor (beta chain). These data originate in a study of shared clonotypes between healthy human individuals. Study-wide context: Sampling drew on donors who were a couple of women and a few men aged 18 to 49.

At a deep level, the assay was run. Generated by immunoSEQ multiplex PCR, the TCRdb table keeps only in-frame clones and is missing some. Of hundreds of thousands of clones listed, roughly 96% are singletons. Germline CDR1 and CDR2: SGHNT and YYREEE (reference sequence). V lost 3 bases, J lost 5 bases, and 10 bases lay in between. The CDR3 has 13 residues. Sequenced: memory CD8+ T cells sorted from blood. Subset of the sample: CD45RO+ cells pooled with CCR7-negative TemRA cells. The chain carries TRBV5-4 and TRBJ2-3; a weak D match, TRBD1 (6 bases). The sequence was collected from a man aged 25 to 40 in good health. CDR3 DNA sequence: TGTGCCAGCAGCTCTCGACAGGAAGATACGCAGTATTTT. The encoded protein is CASSSRQEDTQYF.